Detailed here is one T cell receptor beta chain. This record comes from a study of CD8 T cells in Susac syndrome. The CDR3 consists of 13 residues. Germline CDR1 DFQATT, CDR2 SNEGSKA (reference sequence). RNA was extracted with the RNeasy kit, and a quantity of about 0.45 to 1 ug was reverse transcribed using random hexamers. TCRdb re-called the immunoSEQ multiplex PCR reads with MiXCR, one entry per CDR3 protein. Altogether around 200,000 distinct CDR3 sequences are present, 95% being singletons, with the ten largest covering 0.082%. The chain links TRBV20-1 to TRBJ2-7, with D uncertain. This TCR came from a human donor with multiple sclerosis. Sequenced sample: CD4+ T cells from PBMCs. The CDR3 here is CSASPIGNGEQYV. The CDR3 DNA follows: TGCAGCGCCTCGCCTATAGGGAACGGCGAGCAGTACGTC.